Shown below are 15 T cell receptor beta chains from a single sample sequenced in a study of cytomegalovirus exposure and HLA in healthy donors. In the PCR, 60 Vbeta and 13 Jbeta primers were used. Only in-frame clones appear in the TCRdb table, and some are missing; sequencing was by immunoSEQ multiplex PCR. The repertoire has more than 95,000 clones, around 80% of them found once; the top ten carry approximately 1.9%. Sample: PBMCs. These receptors all stem from a woman aged 40 to 50 in good health and CMV-seronegative.

This clone turned up a few times. The chain joins TRBV29-1 to TRBJ1-2; D gene unclear. V gave up 4 bases and J gave up 8 bases, with 14 bases separating them. This CDR3 contains 12 residues. The germline V gene has CDR1 SQVTM and CDR2 ANQGSEA. CDR3 DNA sequence: TGCAGCGTTGGAGGGCAGGCAGGCGGCTACACCTTC. Protein product: CSVGGQAGGYTF.

The chain joins TRBV19 to TRBJ1-1; D is unresolved. From germline, CDR1 is LNHDA and CDR2 SQIVND (reference sequence). The CDR3 runs to 14 residues. The ends were cut back, 5 bases at V and 6 bases at J, with 16 bases in the middle. This CDR3 reads CASSSRGMESEAFF. DNA of the CDR3: TGTGCCAGTAGTTCCCGGGGAATGGAATCTGAAGCTTTCTTT.

The rearrangement links TRBV6-5 to TRBJ2-7; possibly TRBD2 for D (5 bases). This CDR3 spans 14 amino acids. Germline CDR1 reads MNHEY; CDR2 reads SVGAGI. The germline V and J ends were trimmed by 8 bases and 0 bases, with 14 bases remaining between them. CDR3 DNA: TGTGCCAGCCGCCGGGGTACCCCCTCCTACGAGCAGTACTTC. Translating it yields CASRRGTPSYEQYF.

This clone was counted a few times. The chain combines TRBV7-9 with TRBJ2-3; a weak D match, TRBD2 (6 bases). CDR3 length equals 16 residues. Looked up from germline, CDR1 is SEHNR and CDR2 is FQNEAQ (reference sequence). The ends were cut back, 1 base at V and 2 bases at J, with 13 bases in the middle. The CDR3 bases are TGTGCCAGCAGCTTAGTTTTTGGGGGGAACACAGATACGCAGTATTTT. This encodes CASSLVFGGNTDTQYF.

This clone was found a few times. The gene calls are TRBV5-1 and TRBJ1-5; maybe TRBD1 (5 bases). The CDR3 has 15 residues. Trimming cost V 4 bases and J 6 bases, with 17 bases left between them. Looked up from germline, CDR1 is SGHRS and CDR2 is YFSETQ. The CDR3 DNA is TGCGCCAGCAGCGCGCGCACAGGTATCGGTCAGCCCCAGCATTTT. It translates to CASSARTGIGQPQHF.

In this sample, this clone turned up once. This same CDR3 is encoded by further DNA sequences in the sample. The gene calls are TRBV27 and TRBJ2-3; 9 bases map to TRBD1. CDR1 and CDR2 (germline): MNHEY, SMNVEV (reference sequence). V lost 2 bases to trimming and J lost 6 bases; unmatched junction nucleotides: 9. The CDR3 covers 16 residues. The DNA of the CDR3 is TGTGCCAGCAGTTTAGATGGGACAGGGACCTCCGATACGCAGTATTTT. Protein: CASSLDGTGTSDTQYF.

The gene calls are TRBV2 and TRBJ2-1; 8 bases map to TRBD2. The V and J ends lost 1 base and 7 bases, in that order; junction bases with no gene match: 6. From germline, CDR1 is SNHLY and CDR2 FYNNEI. The CDR3 consists of 15 residues. The CDR3 coding sequence is TGTGCCAGCAGTGAAGAGGGACTAGGTTCGAATGAGCAGTTCTTC. It codes for CASSEEGLGSNEQFF.

This chain joins TRBV2 and TRBJ2-1; D possibly corresponds to TRBD1 (5 bases). The CDR3 totals 15 residues. Between the trimmed V and J ends, which lost 7 bases and 6 bases, there was a span of 19 bases. The germline gives CDR1 SNHLY, CDR2 FYNNEI. The CDR3 loop reads CASKVGAGVPNEQFF. The DNA for the CDR3 is TGTGCCAGCAAGGTAGGGGCTGGGGTCCCCAATGAGCAGTTCTTC.

The V call is TRBV4-3, the J call TRBJ1-3; D perhaps matches TRBD1 (6 bases). Trimming removed 3 bases at V and 2 bases at J, with 17 bases between. Germline assignment: CDR1 LGHNA and CDR2 YSLEER. This CDR3 region has 17 residues. The CDR3 here is CASSHAPTEGAGNTIYF. Written as DNA, the CDR3 is TGCGCCAGCAGCCACGCCCCCACCGAGGGGGCTGGAAACACCATATATTTT.

This clone was detected once. The chain recombines TRBV10-3 with TRBJ1-1, with D perhaps TRBD1 (6 bases). This CDR3 spans 13 amino acids. The V end lost 4 bases, the J end lost 2 bases, and 8 bases lay between the germline ends. Germline CDR1 is ENHRY and CDR2 is SYGVKD. The CDR3 DNA follows: TGTGCCATCAGTGCTGGGACAAACACTGAAGCTTTCTTT. Amino acids: CAISAGTNTEAFF.

The rearrangement links TRBV19 to TRBJ1-1; 10 positions agree with TRBD1. The V gene's germline CDR1 is LNHDA and CDR2 SQIVND (reference sequence). The junction had 3 bases not matched to a gene; V was cut back by 5 bases and J by 6 bases. The CDR3 is 13 residues long. The CDR3 spells CASSLGQGAEAFF. CDR3 DNA sequence: TGTGCCAGTAGTCTAGGACAGGGGGCTGAAGCTTTCTTT. Drawing the rest from reference TRBV19 and TRBJ1-1, the complete variable domain is DGGITQSPKYLFRKEGQNVTLSCEQNLNHDAMYWYRQDPGQGLRLIYYSQIVNDFQKGDIAEGYSVSREKKESFPLTVTSAQKNPTAFYLCASSLGQGAEAFFGQGTRLTVV.

The chain carries TRBV7-9 and TRBJ1-5; the match to TRBD1 covers 9 bases. V was clipped by 4 bases and J by 7 bases; unmatched bases: 8. This CDR3 comprises 15 residues. CDR1 is SEHNR, CDR2 FQNEAQ, per germline (reference sequence). For the CDR3, the DNA is TGTGCCAGCAGCTCGACTCGACAGGGGGGACAGCCCCAGCATTTT. Translation gives CASSSTRQGGQPQHF. Supplemented by reference TRBV7-9 and TRBJ1-5, the full variable domain reads DTGVSQNPRHKITKRGQNVTFRCDPISEHNRLYWYRQTLGQGPEFLTYFQNEAQLEKSRLLSDRFSAERPKGSFSTLEIQRTEQGDSAMYLCASSSTRQGGQPQHFGDGTRLSIL.

This chain connects TRBV5-1 to TRBJ2-7; 10 bases match TRBD2. This CDR3 has 15 amino acids. With 3 bases clipped from V and 5 bases from J, the junction kept 8 bases outside the gene matches. Germline loops: CDR1 SGHRS, CDR2 YFSETQ. The CDR3 reads CASSSTSGEVHEQYF. Here the CDR3 DNA reads TGCGCCAGCAGCTCCACTAGCGGGGAGGTACACGAGCAGTACTTC. Filled out from reference TRBV5-1 and TRBJ2-7, the complete variable domain reads KAGVTQTPRYLIKTRGQQVTLSCSPISGHRSVSWYQQTPGQGLQFLFEYFSETQRNKGNFPGRFSGRQFSNSRSEMNVSTLELGDSALYLCASSSTSGEVHEQYFGPGTRLTVT.

The chain is built from TRBV6-5 and TRBJ1-2; 8 bases map to TRBD1. This CDR3 spans 12 amino acids. V trimming: 9 bases; J trimming: 2 bases; junction bases outside the gene matches: 2. The germline gives CDR1 MNHEY, CDR2 SVGAGI. CDR3 amino acids: CASHRGNYGYTF. The CDR3, as DNA: TGTGCCAGTCACAGGGGGAACTATGGCTACACCTTC.

J is TRBJ2-1 and V is TRBV6-1; D is possibly TRBD2 (5 bases). Trimming removed 7 bases at V and 0 bases at J, with 7 bases between. CDR1 MNHNS and CDR2 SASEGT come from the germline V gene. CDR3 length equals 13 residues. DNA for the CDR3: TGTGCCAGCACGCGGGTCTCCTACAATGAGCAGTTCTTC. This codes for CASTRVSYNEQFF.